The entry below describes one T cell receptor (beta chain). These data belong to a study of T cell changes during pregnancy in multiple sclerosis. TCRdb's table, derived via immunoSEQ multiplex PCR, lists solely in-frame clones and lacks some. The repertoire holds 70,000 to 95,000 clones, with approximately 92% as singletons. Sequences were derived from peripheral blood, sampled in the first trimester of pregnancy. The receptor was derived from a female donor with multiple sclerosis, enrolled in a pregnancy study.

The CDR3 coding sequence is TGTGCCAGCAGCTTATCTAGCGGGGGAGGGGGAGATACGCAGTATTTT. It yields the protein CASSLSSGGGGDTQYF. The genes are TRBV7-2 and TRBJ2-3; 10 nucleotides align to TRBD2. Trimming removed 2 bases from V and 5 bases from J; junction bases left unmatched: 7. CDR1 and CDR2 (germline): SGHTA, FQGNSA. The CDR3 consists of 16 residues.